The rows below give T cell receptor beta chains drawn from one sample of a study of control samples from healthy donors and cancer patients. The protocol was immunoSEQ multiplex PCR, while the TCRdb copy is restricted to in-frame clones and leaves out a portion. The sample lists about 79,000 clones, 93% seen once, with 1.3% in the top ten. Sequencing was performed on PBMCs. These TCRs come from a woman between 40 and 50 years old with lung cancer. Each CDR3 is given with its conserved first and last residue. A D gene is named only where the DNA matches it firmly. Clone size appears in some rows only: once, few, many, or a class for an expanded clone.

CDR3: CASGDSTENSNQPQHF
DNA: TGTGCCAGTGGAGATTCGACAGAGAATAGCAATCAGCCCCAGCATTTT
size: few
V: TRBV2
J: TRBJ1-5
D: .

CDR3: CASSLTGVNYEQYF
DNA: TGCGCCAGCAGTTTGACAGGGGTGAACTACGAGCAGTACTTC
size: .
V: TRBV10-2
J: TRBJ2-7
D: TRBD1

CDR3: CASSTSTDPLYEQYF
DNA: .
size: once
V: TRBV6-5
J: TRBJ2-7
D: .

CDR3: CASSFIGSGWVNTEAFF
DNA: TGTGCCAGCAGTTTTATAGGCAGTGGGTGGGTGAACACTGAAGCTTTCTTT
size: once
V: TRBV28
J: TRBJ1-1
D: .

CDR3: CASSFNRAGELFF
DNA: TGTGCCAGCAGCTTTAATCGGGCCGGGGAGCTGTTTTTT
size: .
V: TRBV5-6
J: TRBJ2-2
D: .

CDR3: CASSKGAGLTDTQYF
DNA: TGTGCCAGCAGCAAAGGGGCAGGGCTTACAGATACGCAGTATTTT
size: .
V: TRBV21-1
J: TRBJ2-3
D: .

CDR3: CSLPGRGRADTEAFF
DNA: TGCAGCTTACCCGGCAGGGGGCGCGCGGACACTGAAGCTTTCTTT
size: .
V: TRBV29-1
J: TRBJ1-1
D: TRBD1

CDR3: CASSDTGGPLTDTQYF
DNA: TGTGCCAGCAGTGACACGGGGGGGCCTCTCACAGATACGCAGTATTTT
size: .
V: TRBV25-1
J: TRBJ2-3
D: TRBD2

CDR3: CATSREDWGQPQHF
DNA: TGTGCCACCAGCAGGGAAGATTGGGGGCAGCCCCAGCATTTT
size: .
V: TRBV15
J: TRBJ1-5
D: .

CDR3: CASSPPVGEADTQYF
DNA: TGTGCCAGCTCACCTCCAGTGGGGGAGGCAGATACGCAGTATTTT
size: once
V: TRBV18
J: TRBJ2-3
D: .

CDR3: CSVEQGILGYTF
DNA: TGCAGCGTTGAACAGGGTATCCTAGGCTACACCTTC
size: .
V: TRBV29-1
J: TRBJ1-2
D: .

CDR3: CASSAPHQDRGSHGYTF
DNA: TGTGCCAGCAGCGCTCCACACCAGGACCGGGGTTCCCATGGCTACACCTTC
size: .
V: TRBV11-2
J: TRBJ1-2
D: .

CDR3: CASSPPDRTFYGYTF
DNA: TGTGCCAGCAGTCCACCGGACAGAACCTTTTATGGCTACACCTTC
size: .
V: TRBV27
J: TRBJ1-2
D: .

CDR3: CASSQAGGPSTDTQYF
DNA: TGTGCCAGCAGCCAAGCCGGCGGCCCGAGCACAGATACGCAGTATTTT
size: .
V: TRBV4-2
J: TRBJ2-3
D: .

CDR3: CASSLQGAGNTIYF
DNA: TGTGCCAGTAGTCTCCAAGGGGCTGGAAACACCATATATTTT
size: .
V: TRBV19
J: TRBJ1-3
D: .

CDR3: CATTGQDNSPLHF
DNA: TGTGCCACGACGGGACAGGATAATTCACCCCTCCACTTT
size: once
V: TRBV10-3
J: TRBJ1-6
D: TRBD1

CDR3: CASSLQGDFYTEAFF
DNA: TGTGCCAGCAGTTTACAGGGGGACTTTTACACTGAAGCTTTCTTT
size: .
V: TRBV27
J: TRBJ1-1
D: TRBD1

CDR3: CATSTEHRGPSGYTF
DNA: TGTGCCACCAGCACCGAACACAGGGGGCCATCTGGCTACACCTTC
size: .
V: TRBV15
J: TRBJ1-2
D: TRBD1

CDR3: CASSGTGELFF
DNA: TGTGCCAGCAGTGGTACCGGGGAGCTGTTTTTT
size: .
V: TRBV28
J: TRBJ2-2
D: .

CDR3: CASSPLEVGGVPEAFF
DNA: TGTGCCAGCAGTCCCCTAGAGGTCGGGGGCGTACCTGAAGCTTTCTTT
size: medium-sized
V: TRBV9
J: TRBJ1-1
D: .

CDR3: CAWGRTQSPLHF
DNA: TGTGCCTGGGGTAGGACCCAATCACCCCTCCACTTT
size: .
V: TRBV30
J: TRBJ1-6
D: .

CDR3: CASSLDVPGSGGYTF
DNA: TGTGCCAGCAGCTTAGATGTACCAGGGTCGGGAGGCTACACCTTC
size: .
V: TRBV7-9
J: TRBJ1-2
D: .

CDR3: CASSIGGGGANEQFF
DNA: TGTGCCAGTAGTATAGGTGGCGGGGGGGCTAATGAGCAGTTCTTC
size: .
V: TRBV19
J: TRBJ2-1
D: TRBD2

CDR3: CSGYAGTNEKLFF
DNA: TGCAGCGGTTACGCGGGAACTAATGAAAAACTGTTTTTT
size: .
V: TRBV29-1
J: TRBJ1-4
D: .

CDR3: CASSFDRINQPQHF
DNA: TGCGCCAGCAGCTTCGACAGAATCAATCAGCCCCAGCATTTT
size: .
V: TRBV4-1
J: TRBJ1-5
D: .

CDR3: CASGLAANYGYTF
DNA: TGTGCCAGTGGATTGGCGGCTAACTATGGCTACACCTTC
size: once
V: TRBV7-9
J: TRBJ1-2
D: .

CDR3: CASSPGYEQYF
DNA: TGTGCCAGCAGCCCCGGGTACGAGCAGTACTTC
size: .
V: TRBV7-8
J: TRBJ2-7
D: .

CDR3: CASATSGATDTQYF
DNA: TGTGCCAGTGCAACTAGCGGGGCCACAGATACGCAGTATTTT
size: .
V: TRBV28
J: TRBJ2-3
D: TRBD2

CDR3: CAISDPAKNIQYF
DNA: TGTGCCATCAGTGATCCAGCCAAAAACATTCAGTACTTC
size: once
V: TRBV10-3
J: TRBJ2-4
D: .

CDR3: CASSQDKGTNEKLFF
DNA: TGTGCCAGCAGCCAAGATAAGGGAACTAATGAAAAACTGTTTTTT
size: .
V: TRBV4-2
J: TRBJ1-4
D: .

CDR3: CASSIGSQPQHF
DNA: TGTGCCAGTAGTATCGGGAGTCAGCCCCAGCATTTT
size: .
V: TRBV19
J: TRBJ1-5
D: .

CDR3: CAILGDSRTATF
DNA: TGTGCCATCCTTGGGGACAGCCGAACTGCCACCTTC
size: once
V: TRBV10-3
J: TRBJ1-2
D: TRBD1

CDR3: CASSRWTGGANEKLFF
DNA: TGTGCCAGTAGTAGATGGACAGGGGGAGCTAATGAAAAACTGTTTTTT
size: .
V: TRBV19
J: TRBJ1-4
D: TRBD1

CDR3: CASSFPTASYEQYF
DNA: TGTGCCAGCAGTTTCCCGACAGCCTCCTACGAGCAGTACTTC
size: .
V: TRBV6-6
J: TRBJ2-7
D: .

CDR3: CASSQLSYGDGTALHF
DNA: TGCGCCAGCAGCCAATTAAGTTACGGAGATGGTACAGCCCTCCACTTT
size: .
V: TRBV4-1
J: TRBJ1-6
D: .

CDR3: CASRGKQETQYF
DNA: TGTGCCAGCAGGGGAAAACAAGAGACCCAGTACTTC
size: .
V: TRBV7-9
J: TRBJ2-5
D: .

CDR3: CASTPDHLNTGELFF
DNA: TGTGCCAGCACCCCCGACCATCTGAACACCGGGGAGCTGTTTTTT
size: .
V: TRBV2
J: TRBJ2-2
D: .

CDR3: CASSIGSGTIRTEAFF
DNA: TGTGCCAGTAGTATCGGGTCGGGCACCATAAGGACTGAAGCTTTCTTT
size: .
V: TRBV19
J: TRBJ1-1
D: .

CDR3: CASSEGQGLYEQYF
DNA: TGCGCCAGCAGCGAAGGACAGGGTCTCTACGAGCAGTACTTC
size: .
V: TRBV5-1
J: TRBJ2-7
D: TRBD1

CDR3: CASRRVNPYNEQFF
DNA: TGCGCCAGCAGAAGGGTGAACCCCTACAATGAGCAGTTCTTC
size: .
V: TRBV5-1
J: TRBJ2-1
D: .

CDR3: CASSVGTIQETQYF
DNA: TGTGCCAGCAGCGTAGGGACGATCCAAGAGACCCAGTACTTC
size: .
V: TRBV9
J: TRBJ2-5
D: .

CDR3: CASSLNFEIQGYGYTF
DNA: TGTGCCAGCAGCTTGAATTTTGAGATCCAGGGGTATGGCTACACCTTC
size: .
V: TRBV5-5
J: TRBJ1-2
D: .

CDR3: CASSQVSNIQYF
DNA: TGTGCCAGCAGCCAAGTTTCAAACATTCAGTACTTC
size: .
V: TRBV3-1/TRBV3-2
J: TRBJ2-4
D: .

CDR3: CASSLLSRGTDTQYF
DNA: TGTGCCAGCAGTCTACTAAGCAGGGGCACAGATACGCAGTATTTT
size: .
V: TRBV9
J: TRBJ2-3
D: .

CDR3: CASRVWTGSEQYF
DNA: TGTGCCAGCAGGGTATGGACCGGCTCCGAGCAGTACTTC
size: .
V: TRBV5-5
J: TRBJ2-7
D: .

CDR3: CASSLSWGLDEQYF
DNA: TGTGCCAGCAGTTTATCCTGGGGGCTAGACGAGCAGTACTTC
size: few
V: TRBV27
J: TRBJ2-7
D: .

CDR3: CASSFRGGDTDTQYF
DNA: TGTGCCAGCAGTTTCCGCGGGGGGGACACAGATACGCAGTATTTT
size: .
V: TRBV27
J: TRBJ2-3
D: TRBD2

CDR3: CASSLAGGYGEKLFF
DNA: TGTGCCAGCAGCTTAGCAGGGGGCTACGGGGAAAAACTGTTTTTT
size: .
V: TRBV11-2
J: TRBJ1-4
D: TRBD1

CDR3: CACRWGRLYGYTF
DNA: TGTGCCTGTCGATGGGGAAGGCTCTATGGCTACACCTTC
size: .
V: TRBV30
J: TRBJ1-2
D: .

CDR3: CASSPPTANLYGYTF
DNA: TGTGCCAGCAGCCCCCCGACAGCCAACCTCTATGGCTACACCTTC
size: .
V: TRBV3-1/TRBV3-2
J: TRBJ1-2
D: .

CDR3: CATSSSGGDGELFF
DNA: TGTGCCACCAGCAGCAGCGGGGGGGACGGGGAGCTGTTTTTT
size: .
V: TRBV15
J: TRBJ2-2
D: TRBD2

CDR3: CAWSKGSKSTTEAFF
DNA: TGTGCCTGGAGTAAAGGTTCAAAAAGCACAACAGAAGCTTTCTTT
size: once
V: TRBV30
J: TRBJ1-1
D: .

CDR3: CATRTDGDSYNSPLHF
DNA: TGTGCCACCCGGACAGACGGAGACTCCTATAATTCACCCCTCCACTTT
size: .
V: TRBV24-1
J: TRBJ1-6
D: .